This record covers a single T cell receptor beta chain. This entry comes from a study of blood T cell repertoires in COVID-19. Study as a whole: The United States, Italy and Spain provided the acute and convalescent COVID-19 samples. PBMCs, B-cell-depleted T cells, or T cells provided the cDNA or gDNA that made up the material.

Per the original methods: Amplified reference gene primers provided the basis for estimating nucleated cell counts. Sequencing was performed with immunoSEQ multiplex PCR; in TCRdb, only in-frame clones are kept and a portion is missing. V and J calls and clone size are given by that table; D and trimming were obtained from the DNA. The repertoire holds around 55,000 clones, with almost 90% as singletons. Input material: peripheral blood. The clonotype comes from a man aged 55 to 70 with active COVID-19.

The CDR3 region has the DNA TGCAGCGTGGTTAGATCGGGAGAGACCCAGTACTTC. It codes for CSVVRSGETQYF. J is TRBJ2-5 and V is TRBV29-1; no clear D. The CDR3 runs 12 residues. In germline, CDR1 is SQVTM, CDR2 ANQGSEA. Trimming removed 6 bases from V and 4 bases from J, with 12 bases in between.